The rows below give T cell receptor beta chains drawn from one sample of a study of OX40 agonist ivuxolimab in advanced cancers. The protocol was immunoSEQ multiplex PCR, while the TCRdb copy is restricted to in-frame clones and leaves out a portion. The sample lists 90,000 to 100,000 clones; about 88% were seen once. The specimen was CD4+ or CD8+ T cells sorted from blood, collected in a trial of the OX40 agonist ivuxolimab. These receptors were taken from an adult with an advanced solid tumor such as melanoma, head and neck, liver or kidney cancer. Each CDR3 is given with its conserved first and last residue. The order of the fields is clone size, CDR3 length, J gene, V gene, D gene, CDR3 protein, CDR3 DNA. A D gene is named only where the DNA matches it firmly. Expanded clones get a size class; other rows say once, few or many, or leave the size out.

clone_size: -; cdr3_length: 15; j_call: TRBJ1-1; v_call: TRBV7-9; d_call: -; cdr3_aa: CASSANLEGGTEAFF; cdr3_nt: TGTGCCAGCAGCGCAAACCTCGAGGGAGGGACTGAAGCTTTCTTT
clone_size: -; cdr3_length: 12; j_call: TRBJ1-5; v_call: TRBV30; d_call: -; cdr3_aa: CAWAGKNQPQHF; cdr3_nt: TGTGCCTGGGCAGGAAAAAATCAGCCCCAGCATTTT
clone_size: -; cdr3_length: 15; j_call: TRBJ2-5; v_call: TRBV10-2; d_call: TRBD1; cdr3_aa: CASSDGTGSGETQYF; cdr3_nt: TGCGCCAGCAGTGACGGGACAGGGTCGGGAGAGACCCAGTACTTC
clone_size: -; cdr3_length: 17; j_call: TRBJ2-7; v_call: TRBV28; d_call: TRBD1; cdr3_aa: CASLYPSGTGRIYEQYF; cdr3_nt: TGTGCCAGCCTTTATCCTTCCGGGACAGGCCGAATCTACGAGCAGTACTTC
clone_size: -; cdr3_length: 14; j_call: TRBJ2-1; v_call: TRBV9; d_call: TRBD1; cdr3_aa: CASSARQGPTEQFF; cdr3_nt: TGTGCCAGCAGCGCCCGACAGGGTCCCACTGAGCAGTTCTTC
clone_size: -; cdr3_length: 15; j_call: TRBJ1-5; v_call: TRBV7-2; d_call: -; cdr3_aa: CASSLAGGRNQPQHF; cdr3_nt: TGTGCCAGCAGCTTAGCGGGAGGGCGCAATCAGCCCCAGCATTTT
clone_size: -; cdr3_length: 15; j_call: TRBJ1-1; v_call: TRBV18; d_call: TRBD1; cdr3_aa: CASSPAGTENTEAFF; cdr3_nt: TGTGCCAGCTCACCAGCCGGGACAGAGAACACTGAAGCTTTCTTT
clone_size: -; cdr3_length: 15; j_call: TRBJ1-5; v_call: TRBV5-5; d_call: -; cdr3_aa: CASSLWWDSNQPQHF; cdr3_nt: TGTGCCAGCAGCTTGTGGTGGGATAGCAATCAGCCCCAGCATTTT
clone_size: -; cdr3_length: 11; j_call: TRBJ2-3; v_call: TRBV18; d_call: -; cdr3_aa: CASSPDFTQYF; cdr3_nt: TGTGCCAGCTCACCGGATTTTACGCAGTATTTT
clone_size: -; cdr3_length: 13; j_call: TRBJ1-2; v_call: TRBV9; d_call: -; cdr3_aa: CASSPPGEWGYTF; cdr3_nt: TGTGCCAGCAGCCCCCCCGGGGAGTGGGGCTACACCTTC
clone_size: -; cdr3_length: 17; j_call: TRBJ2-6; v_call: TRBV11-2; d_call: -; cdr3_aa: CASTNYIGGSGANVLTF; cdr3_nt: TGTGCCAGCACCAACTATATCGGGGGCTCTGGGGCCAACGTCCTGACTTTC
clone_size: once; cdr3_length: 14; j_call: TRBJ2-7; v_call: TRBV9; d_call: -; cdr3_aa: CASSTDGYPSEQYF; cdr3_nt: TGTGCCAGCAGCACAGACGGATACCCCTCCGAGCAGTACTTC
clone_size: -; cdr3_length: 14; j_call: TRBJ1-4; v_call: TRBV6-5; d_call: TRBD1; cdr3_aa: CASSRQGREEKLFF; cdr3_nt: TGTGCCAGCAGCCGACAGGGGCGGGAAGAAAAACTGTTTTTT
clone_size: once; cdr3_length: 13; j_call: TRBJ2-5; v_call: TRBV29-1; d_call: -; cdr3_aa: CSVGRGPGETQYF; cdr3_nt: TGCAGCGTTGGTCGGGGGCCGGGGGAGACCCAGTACTTC
clone_size: -; cdr3_length: 13; j_call: TRBJ1-1; v_call: TRBV5-6; d_call: TRBD1; cdr3_aa: CASSHPTGFDAFF; cdr3_nt: TGTGCCAGCAGCCACCCGACAGGGTTTGACGCTTTCTTT
clone_size: -; cdr3_length: 13; j_call: TRBJ2-7; v_call: TRBV7-7; d_call: -; cdr3_aa: CASSLDRDTEQYF; cdr3_nt: TGTGCTAGCAGCTTAGATCGGGACACAGAGCAGTACTTC
clone_size: once; cdr3_length: 14; j_call: TRBJ1-2; v_call: TRBV19; d_call: TRBD1; cdr3_aa: CASSKDRTNYGYTF; cdr3_nt: TGTGCCAGTAGTAAGGACAGGACTAACTATGGCTACACCTTC
clone_size: once; cdr3_length: 14; j_call: TRBJ1-1; v_call: TRBV7-3; d_call: -; cdr3_aa: CASSLLGVNTEAFF; cdr3_nt: TGTGCCAGCAGCTTATTGGGAGTGAACACTGAAGCTTTCTTT
clone_size: -; cdr3_length: 15; j_call: TRBJ1-1; v_call: TRBV9; d_call: TRBD1; cdr3_aa: CASSGLDRVDTEAFF; cdr3_nt: TGTGCCAGCAGCGGTCTGGACAGGGTCGACACTGAAGCTTTCTTT
clone_size: -; cdr3_length: 15; j_call: TRBJ2-1; v_call: TRBV27; d_call: -; cdr3_aa: CASSLSLAEYNEQFF; cdr3_nt: TGTGCCAGCAGTTTATCTTTAGCGGAGTACAATGAGCAGTTCTTC
clone_size: once; cdr3_length: 14; j_call: TRBJ1-2; v_call: TRBV7-9; d_call: -; cdr3_aa: CASSSGTDPSGYTF; cdr3_nt: TGTGCCAGCAGCTCCGGGACTGACCCTTCTGGCTACACCTTC
clone_size: many; cdr3_length: 12; j_call: TRBJ1-3; v_call: TRBV7-9; d_call: -; cdr3_aa: CASSLLGNTIYF; cdr3_nt: TGTGCCAGCAGCTTATTGGGAAACACCATATATTTT
clone_size: -; cdr3_length: 18; j_call: TRBJ2-3; v_call: TRBV19; d_call: TRBD1; cdr3_aa: CASSVSPGTGDGTDTQYF; cdr3_nt: TGTGCCAGTAGTGTCTCGCCCGGGACAGGGGATGGCACAGATACGCAGTATTTT
clone_size: -; cdr3_length: 15; j_call: TRBJ2-1; v_call: TRBV29-1; d_call: -; cdr3_aa: CSVVGGPGIYNEQFF; cdr3_nt: TGCAGCGTTGTCGGAGGGCCCGGTATCTACAATGAGCAGTTCTTC
clone_size: -; cdr3_length: 15; j_call: TRBJ1-4; v_call: TRBV19; d_call: TRBD1; cdr3_aa: CASRTGGGKNEKLFF; cdr3_nt: TGTGCCAGTAGGACAGGGGGCGGAAAAAACGAAAAACTGTTTTTT